The clone carrying this T cell receptor beta chain was counted between two and nine times. Its target is unknown. The data are from a study of beta chain features in type 1 diabetes. Findings and limits, study-wide: Moderately but significantly shorter TCRB CDR3s were found in Type 1 diabetes patients in all four CD4+ subsets.

Trimming took 5 bases from V and 14 from J, leaving 19 bases between them. This CDR3 has 13 amino acids. Per germline, CDR1 SGHTA and CDR2 FQGTGA. Of the isolated RNA, all was reverse transcribed, and so the sequenced material was expressed TCRB transcripts. Only in-frame clones appear in the TCRdb table, and some are missing; sequencing was by immunoSEQ multiplex PCR. Among a few hundred thousand clones listed, 9.5% to 10% were seen once. Sequencing used central memory CD4+ T cells from blood. The chain links TRBV7-3 to TRBJ2-1, with D possibly matching TRBD2 (5 bases). This clonotype originated in a man under 40 with type 1 diabetes. CDR3 loop: CASSPGNREPEFF. In DNA form, the CDR3 reads TGTGCCAGCAGCCCCGGCAACCGGGAACCCGAGTTCTTC.